This T cell receptor beta chain was identified during a study of a mutant IDH1 vaccine in newly diagnosed glioma. Whole-study results and caveats: Vaccination induced immune responses in roughly 93% of patients.

CDR3 length: 14 residues. CDR1 is GTSNPN and CDR2 is SVGIG in the germline V gene (reference sequence). With 5 bases clipped from V and 2 bases from J, the junction kept 3 bases outside the gene matches. The assay was immunoSEQ multiplex PCR, and TCRdb's table has in-frame clones only and misses some. The sample contains about 36,000 clones, 80% of which appear only once. For this clone: The target antigen is unknown.

Time point here: week 11, during vaccination. Vaccination used 300 ug of mutant IDH1 20-mer peptide per dose, with topical imiquimod. The J gene is TRBJ2-6, the V gene TRBV30, with 7 positions matching TRBD1. The sample in question was peripheral blood mononuclear cells (PBMCs), obtained from a glioma patient whose treatment included an IDH1 peptide vaccine. The clonotype originates from a woman aged 25 to 39 with glioma. Some clones in this sample may be carry-over from other donors' samples. CDR3 sequence: CAWHRGTGANVLTF. The CDR3, as DNA: TGTGCCTGGCACAGGGGAACTGGGGCCAACGTCCTGACTTTC.